This T cell receptor (beta chain) emerged from a study of regulatory T cells in long-lasting Graves disease. Study context: The antithyroid drugs taken by newly diagnosed Graves' patients had been used for under 3 months. Findings and limits, study-wide: Favored gene segments in persistent disease were TRBV28, TRBJ1-2 and TRBJ2-5. Whereas around 970 public clonotypes were shared by new patients, persistent patients shared more, at over 2,500.

Indicated time point: newly diagnosed GD, antithyroid drugs for less than 3 months. PBMCs were the source of the RNA used for TCR sequencing. This clonotype was observed at least ten times. What it binds is unknown. Per germline, CDR1 LNHDA and CDR2 SQIVND (reference sequence). CDR3 length equals 15 residues. The ends were cut back, 11 bases at V and 0 bases at J, with 14 bases in the middle. Library construction for TCR beta used iRepertoire HTBI primers and Arm-PCR of CDR3 regions. TCRdb ran MiXCR on the multiplex PCR reads and lists one entry per CDR3 protein. The sample lists some 500,000 distinct CDR3 sequences, roughly 13% seen once, with approximately 9.3% in the top ten. This same sample was also taken into another study, of T cells in Graves' hyperthyroidism and ophthalmopathy.

This receptor was taken from a man aged 25-45 years with Graves disease. The chain uses TRBV19 and TRBJ1-6; D is unclear. Here the sequenced sample was peripheral blood mononuclear cells (PBMCs), taken at new diagnosis, from a patient treated with antithyroid drugs. CDR3 protein: CACRPRSSYNSPLHF. CDR3 in DNA: TGTGCCTGCCGACCTAGGAGCTCCTATAATTCACCCCTCCACTTT.